These 23 T cell receptor beta chains share one sample of origin, sequenced in a study of glioma-infiltrating T cells. Using RNA template, CDR3s of TCR alpha and beta were amplified with iRepertoire arm-PCR. TCRdb ran MiXCR on the multiplex PCR reads and lists one entry per CDR3 protein. The sample comprises 150,000 or so distinct CDR3 sequences, around 42% of which are singletons, and more than 15% rests with the top ten. The sample consisted of glioma tissue, nonneoplastic brain tissue, or PBMCs (not recorded which). The receptors originated from a human donor with low-grade glioma or glioblastoma, undergoing nonglioma brain surgery, or in good health (not recorded which).

V usage is TRBV7-9 and J usage is TRBJ2-7, with a tentative D call TRBD1 (5 bases). This CDR3 has 14 amino acids. The germline V and J ends were trimmed by 0 bases and 2 bases, with 8 bases remaining between them. Per germline, CDR1 SEHNR and CDR2 FQNEAQ (reference sequence). CDR3 DNA sequence: TGTGCCAGCAGCTTAGCAGACAGCCCCTACGAGCAGTACTTC. This gives the protein CASSLADSPYEQYF.

V and J are TRBV27 and TRBJ2-1, with D uncertain. This CDR3 comprises 13 residues. From germline, CDR1 is MNHEY and CDR2 SMNVEV (reference sequence). V gave up 0 bases and J gave up 7 bases, with 7 bases separating them. The CDR3 sequence: CASSLSPKNEQFF. CDR3 DNA: TGTGCCAGCAGTTTATCGCCCAAGAATGAGCAGTTCTTC.

V and J are TRBV6-2 or TRBV6-3 and TRBJ2-5; the D gene is possibly TRBD2 (5 bases). The CDR3 covers 13 residues. The V gene lost 2 bases and the J gene lost 3 bases, with 7 bases spanning the gap. Germline V CDR1 and CDR2: MNHEY, SVGEGT. CDR3 nucleotide sequence: TGTGCCAGCAGTTACATCGGGGAAGAGACCCAGTACTTC. Translated, it gives CASSYIGEETQYF.

The chain employs TRBV19 and TRBJ2-3; the match to TRBD2 covers 10 bases. In germline, CDR1 is LNHDA, CDR2 SQIVND (reference sequence). The CDR3 is made up of 16 amino acids. J gave up 0 bases and V 3 bases, and 3 bases lay outside the gene matches. The CDR3, as DNA: TGTGCCAGTAGTATCGCTAGCGGGAGTAGCACAGATACGCAGTATTTT. It yields the protein CASSIASGSSTDTQYF.

This clonotype was observed once. The chain is built from TRBV27 and TRBJ1-1; weak D call: TRBD1 (5 bases). The germline V and J ends were trimmed by 5 bases and 4 bases, with 11 bases remaining between them. From germline, CDR1 is MNHEY and CDR2 SMNVEV (reference sequence). The CDR3 contains 13 residues. This CDR3 is CASSRRGGTEAFF. For the CDR3, the DNA is TGTGCCAGCAGTCGCCGGGGCGGCACTGAAGCTTTCTTT.

This clonotype was detected a few times. J is TRBJ2-7 and V is TRBV6-1; 10 bases line up with TRBD2. Germline V gene data show CDR1 as MNHNS and CDR2 as SASEGT. This CDR3 spans 16 amino acids. The V and J ends lost 5 bases and 2 bases, in that order; junction bases with no gene match: 9. The CDR3 DNA sequence: TGTGCCAGCAGTCGGGTCCTAGCGGGGGCAACCTACGAGCAGTACTTC. This translates into CASSRVLAGATYEQYF.

The rearrangement links TRBV7-9 to TRBJ1-1, with D unresolved. V gave up 5 bases and J gave up 0 bases, with 10 bases separating them. CDR3 length: 14 amino acids. Germline V CDR1 and CDR2: SEHNR, FQNEAQ (reference sequence). This chain's CDR3 is CASSNIHLNTEAFF. As DNA, the CDR3 is TGTGCCAGCAGCAATATTCACCTGAACACTGAAGCTTTCTTT.

This clonotype was observed many times. The rearrangement uses TRBV6-1 and TRBJ2-1; no firm D call. Germline values: CDR1 MNHNS, CDR2 SASEGT. The V gene lost 6 bases and the J gene lost 0 bases, with 3 bases spanning the gap. This CDR3 has 12 residues. The CDR3: CASRSSYNEQFF. The CDR3 DNA reads as TGTGCCAGCAGGAGCTCCTACAATGAGCAGTTCTTC.

As regards this clonotype: This could be a read error, since a much larger clone is one nucleotide away. This sequence joins TRBV6-5 and TRBJ1-1; perhaps TRBD1 as D (6 bases). Germline CDR1 is MNHEY and CDR2 is SVGAGI. CDR3 length: 14 residues. CDR3 coding DNA: TGTGCCGGCAGTTACGGGGGCTGGAACACTGAAGCTTTCTTT. Encoded protein: CAGSYGGWNTEAFF.

The chain links TRBV2 to TRBJ2-7; 9 nucleotides line up with TRBD1. The CDR3 runs to 14 residues. Germline CDR1 SNHLY, CDR2 FYNNEI. Unmatched junction bases numbered 9, after V lost 8 bases and J lost 4 bases. CDR3 coding DNA: TGTGCCAGCTCCGGGACAGGGAGGAAGTACGAGCAGTACTTC. It codes for CASSGTGRKYEQYF.

This chain connects TRBV7-3 to TRBJ2-1; D may be TRBD2 (7 bases). The CDR3 is made up of 16 amino acids. Trimming removed 1 base from V and 4 bases from J, with 14 bases in between. Looked up from germline, CDR1 is SGHTA and CDR2 is FQGTGA. The DNA for the CDR3 is TGTGCCAGCAGCTTAAACGGGGGAGGGGGTTACAATGAGCAGTTCTTC. It encodes CASSLNGGGGYNEQFF.

The rearrangement uses TRBV7-9 and TRBJ2-5, with D possibly matching TRBD2 (6 bases). This CDR3 comprises 12 residues. Germline-derived CDR1 and CDR2 are SEHNR and FQNEAQ (reference sequence). The V and J ends lost 5 bases and 10 bases respectively, with 14 bases between them. CDR3 residues: CASSPGGTYQYF. The CDR3, as DNA: TGTGCCAGCAGCCCCGGCGGGACTTACCAGTACTTC.

The chain carries TRBV20-1 and TRBJ1-5, with 11 positions matching TRBD1. CDR3 length: 15 residues. Germline CDR1 is DFQATT and CDR2 is SNEGSKA (reference sequence). With V trimmed by 6 bases and J by 3 bases, 7 bases remained unmatched. CDR3 bases: TGCAGTGCCACCGGGACAGGGGGTTACAATCAGCCCCAGCATTTT. Its translation is CSATGTGGYNQPQHF.

This chain joins TRBV11-1 and TRBJ2-1; D is unresolved. This CDR3 has 14 residues. The V gene lost 6 bases and the J gene lost 2 bases, with 11 bases spanning the gap. Germline loops: CDR1 SGHAT, CDR2 FQDESV (reference sequence). The DNA for the CDR3 is TGTGCCAGCAGTGAGAACTGGCCCTACAATGAGCAGTTCTTC. This sequence encodes CASSENWPYNEQFF.

This chain links TRBV18 with TRBJ1-1; maybe TRBD1 (5 bases). The ends were cut back, 1 base at V and 7 bases at J, with 13 bases in the middle. The CDR3 is made up of 14 amino acids. Germline V lookup: CDR1 KGHSH, CDR2 LQKENI. CDR3 sequence reads: CASSPQQGMDEAFF. As DNA, the CDR3 is TGTGCCAGCTCACCACAGCAGGGAATGGATGAAGCTTTCTTT.

The chain employs TRBV7-9 and TRBJ2-5, with a weak D call TRBD2 (5 bases). Germline-derived CDR1 and CDR2 are SEHNR and FQNEAQ (reference sequence). The CDR3 sequence is 13 residues long. Trimming left V 3 bases short and J 5 bases short, with 10 bases between. The CDR3 spells CASSFRGGETQYF. The DNA for the CDR3 is TGTGCCAGCAGCTTTCGGGGTGGTGAGACCCAGTACTTC.

This clonotype appeared a few times. The J gene is TRBJ2-7, the V gene TRBV15; TRBD1 agrees at 7 bases. With 1 base clipped from V and 2 bases from J, the junction kept 5 bases outside the gene matches. Germline CDR1 and CDR2: LNHNV and YYDKDF (reference sequence). This CDR3 has 15 residues. The CDR3 DNA sequence: TGTGCCACCAGCAGAGGACAGGGAGTAACCTACGAGCAGTACTTC. It specifies CATSRGQGVTYEQYF.

V gene TRBV7-8 combines with J gene TRBJ2-7; D might be TRBD2 (5 bases). With 1 base removed from V and 6 bases from J, the gap between germline ends came to 10 bases. This CDR3 spans 13 amino acids. CDR1 and CDR2 (germline): SGHVS, FQNEAQ. This CDR3 reads CASSLGRISEQYF. In nucleotides, the CDR3 is TGTGCCAGCAGCTTAGGGAGGATAAGCGAGCAGTACTTC.

V is TRBV7-2 and J is TRBJ1-1; D unclear. There are 13 residues in the CDR3. Germline CDR1 and CDR2: SGHTA and FQGNSA. V shed 1 base and J shed 5 bases, with 8 bases lying between them. The CDR3 region is CASSLEAKTEAFF. The CDR3 nucleotides read TGTGCCAGCAGCTTAGAGGCGAAGACTGAAGCTTTCTTT.

V and J are TRBV6-1 and TRBJ2-7; no reliable D call. The CDR3 extends over 13 amino acids. V lost 0 bases and J lost 3, with 6 bases in between. Germline-derived CDR1 and CDR2 are MNHNS and SASEGT. The CDR3 nucleotides read TGTGCCAGCAGTGAAGCCGGGTTCTACGAGCAGTACTTC. Its protein product is CASSEAGFYEQYF.

The chain combines TRBV7-9 with TRBJ2-7; D possibly corresponds to TRBD2 (6 bases). The CDR3 is 12 amino acids. From germline, CDR1 is SEHNR and CDR2 FQNEAQ (reference sequence). Trimming pared 4 bases from V and 7 bases from J, leaving 11 bases between. The CDR3 here is CASSSPGGEQYF. The CDR3, as DNA: TGTGCCAGCAGCTCCCCCGGGGGTGAGCAGTACTTC.

The chain links TRBV4-1 to TRBJ2-7; possible D gene TRBD2, 6 bases. CDR3 length: 14 amino acids. V gave up 3 bases and J gave up 0 bases, with 9 bases separating them. In germline, CDR1 is MGHRA, CDR2 YSYEKL. DNA for the CDR3: TGCGCCAGCAGCCACTTTAGCGGCTCCTACGAGCAGTACTTC. It translates to CASSHFSGSYEQYF.

This clonotype was detected a few times. The rearrangement links TRBV19 to TRBJ2-1; 7 bases match TRBD2. Germline V gives CDR1 LNHDA, CDR2 SQIVND (reference sequence). CDR3 length: 12 residues. V lost 6 bases, J lost 9 bases, and 5 bases stayed unmatched. The DNA for the CDR3 is TGTGCCAGTAGGCCTATAGCGGGTGAGCAGTTCTTC. Translation gives CASRPIAGEQFF.